The 24 T cell receptor beta chains below come from one sample, sequenced in a study of T cells in Graves' hyperthyroidism and ophthalmopathy. Researchers amplified the TCR beta CDR3 regions from RNA transcripts. The TCR CDR3 was amplified in a first-round RT-PCR using the HTBI primer set. TCRdb reanalysed the multiplex PCR reads using MiXCR and keeps one entry per CDR3 protein. The data contain 300,000 to 450,000 distinct CDR3 sequences, 15% to 17% of them singletons. The source material was blood. The receptors were gathered from a woman between 18 and 30 years old with Graves' hyperthyroidism that later progressed to Graves' ophthalmopathy.

This clonotype was counted many times. The gene calls are TRBV4-1 and TRBJ2-5; no reliable D call. The ends were cut back, 0 bases at V and 9 bases at J, with 14 bases in the middle. This CDR3 is 14 amino acids long. In germline, CDR1 is MGHRA, CDR2 YSYEKL. In nucleotides, the CDR3 is TGCGCCAGCAGCCAAGATCTTGCCAAGCAGGCCCAGTACTTC. Its translation is CASSQDLAKQAQYF.

This clonotype was recorded many times. The chain combines TRBV28 with TRBJ1-6; tentative D call: TRBD1 (5 bases). Germline CDR1 MDHEN, CDR2 SYDVKM. Trimming pared 3 bases from V and 9 bases from J, leaving 18 bases between. The CDR3 totals 16 residues. The DNA of the CDR3 is TGTGCCAGCAGTTTTACCCCAACTGGGGGAGGTTCACCCCTCCACTTT. It encodes CASSFTPTGGGSPLHF.

The chain combines TRBV5-1 with TRBJ2-5; D not certain. The CDR3 contains 15 residues. Germline-derived CDR1 and CDR2 are SGHRS and YFSETQ. Trimming removed 0 bases from V and 1 base from J, with 10 bases in between. The DNA for the CDR3 is TGCGCCAGCAGCTTGGCCTTGCAGTTCCAAGAGACCCAGTACTTC. The encoded protein is CASSLALQFQETQYF.

This sequence joins TRBV5-1 and TRBJ2-2; TRBD1 matches 7 bases. V lost 2 bases, J lost 3 bases, and 4 bases stayed unmatched. CDR3 length: 15 residues. The V gene's germline CDR1 is SGHRS and CDR2 YFSETQ. The CDR3 loop is CASSLRGHDTGELFF. The CDR3 bases are TGCGCCAGCAGCTTAAGGGGGCACGACACCGGGGAGCTGTTTTTT. The entire variable domain, with the rest obtained from reference TRBV5-1 and TRBJ2-2, is as follows: KAGVTQTPRYLIKTRGQQVTLSCSPISGHRSVSWYQQTPGQGLQFLFEYFSETQRNKGNFPGRFSGRQFSNSRSEMNVSTLELGDSALYLCASSLRGHDTGELFFGEGSRLTVL.

This clonotype was recorded many times. The chain uses TRBV2 and TRBJ2-3; 12 bases are a match to TRBD2. The germline CDR1 and CDR2 sequences are SNHLY and FYNNEI. CDR3 size: 15 residues. V trimming: 4 bases; J trimming: 6 bases; junction bases outside the gene matches: 5. The CDR3 bases are TGTGCCAGCAGTGCCCTGACTAGCGGGAGTGATACGCAGTATTTT. Protein sequence: CASSALTSGSDTQYF.

V usage is TRBV7-2 and J usage is TRBJ1-4; a possible D gene is TRBD1 (6 bases). V lost 10 bases and J lost 4, with 19 bases in between. The germline gives CDR1 SGHTA, CDR2 FQGNSA. The CDR3 has 15 residues. This CDR3 is CATGAGGAHNEKLFF. The CDR3 DNA is TGTGCCACGGGGGCAGGTGGGGCCCATAATGAAAAACTGTTTTTT.

This clonotype came up many times. An end of the junction differs from the germline gene, which may be a read error. J is TRBJ2-5 and V is TRBV6-2 or TRBV6-3; 9 bases are a match to TRBD1. Germline CDR1 MNHEY, CDR2 SVGEGT. CDR3 size: 19 residues. The CDR3 region is CASSYVPGQGHGQQATQYF. The CDR3 DNA reads TGTGCCAGCAGTTACGTCCCGGGACAGGGCCACGGGCAACAAGCGACCCAGTACTTC.

The chain uses TRBV9 and TRBJ2-3; 8 nucleotides line up with TRBD2. With V trimmed by 2 bases and J by 3 bases, 11 bases remained unmatched. The germline V gene has CDR1 SGDLS and CDR2 YYNGEE. This CDR3 is built from 17 residues. The CDR3 nucleotides read TGTGCCAGCAGCGTTGGGACGGGAGGGCCGAGGACAGATACGCAGTATTTT. It specifies CASSVGTGGPRTDTQYF.

This clonotype came up many times. The chain joins TRBV7-9 to TRBJ2-3; D unresolved. Trimming pared 5 bases from V and 1 base from J, leaving 7 bases between. The CDR3 is made up of 13 amino acids. CDR1 is SEHNR and CDR2 is FQNEAQ in the germline V gene (reference sequence). The CDR3 DNA sequence: TGTGCCAGCAGCGCCCACCGCACAGATACGCAGTATTTT. This gives the protein CASSAHRTDTQYF.

Details on this clonotype: One end of the junction does not line up with germline, which may come from a read error. V usage is TRBV7-9 and J usage is TRBJ2-5; tentative D call: TRBD1 (9 bases). This CDR3 is built from 21 residues. Germline V CDR1 and CDR2: SEHNR, FQNEAQ (reference sequence). The CDR3 spells CACSQPGQGRLGGRYQETQYF. DNA for the CDR3: TGTGCCTGCAGCCAACCGGGACAGGGTCGATTGGGCGGGAGGTACCAAGAGACCCAGTACTTC.

Ten or more counts support this clonotype. The chain uses TRBV7-8 and TRBJ1-1; possible D gene TRBD1, 5 bases. Germline CDR1 is SGHVS and CDR2 is FQNEAQ. The V gene lost 1 base and the J gene lost 2 bases, with 8 bases spanning the gap. This CDR3 region has 14 residues. CDR3: CASSLGDRNTEAFF. In nucleotides, the CDR3 is TGTGCCAGCAGCTTAGGCGACAGAAACACTGAAGCTTTCTTT.

Concerning this clonotype: A much larger clone lies one base from this, so it may be a read error. The rearrangement links TRBV29-1 to TRBJ2-3, with 14 bases lining up with TRBD2. The trim removed 1 base at V and 7 bases at J, leaving 10 bases unmatched. The CDR3 is 17 amino acids. Per germline, CDR1 SQVTM and CDR2 ANQGSEA. This CDR3 reads CSVEGGLAGGHTNTQYF. For the CDR3, the DNA is TGCAGCGTTGAAGGTGGACTAGCGGGAGGTCATACAAATACGCAGTATTTT.

This clonotype has ten or more counts. This chain joins TRBV2 and TRBJ2-2; no clear D. The V end lost 8 bases, the J end lost 6 bases, and 19 bases lay between the germline ends. In germline, CDR1 is SNHLY, CDR2 FYNNEI. This CDR3 spans 15 amino acids. The DNA of the CDR3 is TGTGCCAGCTTCTCACCCAAAATGGGCGCCGGGGAGCTGTTTTTT. Its protein is CASFSPKMGAGELFF.

The chain joins TRBV10-3 to TRBJ1-2; weak D call: TRBD1 (6 bases). Per the germline V gene, CDR1 is ENHRY and CDR2 is SYGVKD. V lost 2 bases and J 0 bases, leaving 16 bases between the germline ends. The CDR3 has 17 amino acids. Written as DNA, the CDR3 is TGTGCCATCAGTGAGCCGGCTACCGGGACACCTAACTATGGCTACACCTTC. Translation: CAISEPATGTPNYGYTF.

CDR3 amino acids: CASSEATGGILPQHF. The CDR3 DNA sequence: TGTGCCAGCAGTGAAGCGACAGGGGGGATTTTGCCCCAGCATTTT. V gene TRBV6-1 combines with J gene TRBJ1-5, with 9 bases identical to TRBD1. The CDR3 consists of 15 residues. CDR1 is MNHNS and CDR2 is SASEGT in the germline V gene. Trimming removed 0 bases from V and 9 bases from J; junction bases left unmatched: 6.

The chain couples TRBV24-1 to TRBJ1-2; D possibly corresponds to TRBD1 (6 bases). The CDR3 has 13 residues. Deletions cut 3 bases from V and 8 bases from J, with 12 bases between. Per the germline V gene, CDR1 is KGHDR and CDR2 is SFDVKD. CDR3 amino acids: CATSDPGQRGYTF. The CDR3 DNA reads as TGTGCCACCAGTGATCCTGGACAGAGGGGCTACACCTTC.

This clonotype was seen repeatedly, ten times or more. This rearrangement joins TRBV7-9 to TRBJ1-6; tentative D call: TRBD1 (6 bases). The CDR3 spans 13 residues. CDR1 and CDR2 (germline): SEHNR, FQNEAQ (reference sequence). The germline V and J ends were trimmed by 5 bases and 8 bases, with 10 bases remaining between them. The CDR3 bases are TGTGCCAGCAGCCTACGACAGGATTCACCCCTCCACTTT. As protein: CASSLRQDSPLHF.

In this sample, this clonotype turned up a few times. V usage is TRBV12-3 or TRBV12-4 and J usage is TRBJ2-2; tentative D call: TRBD1 (5 bases). The CDR3 covers 18 residues. The V and J ends lost 3 bases and 2 bases respectively, with 19 bases between them. The CDR3 protein is CASSFSGRALPNTGELFF. As DNA, the CDR3 is TGTGCCAGCAGTTTTAGTGGCAGGGCTTTACCTAACACCGGGGAGCTGTTTTTT.

This chain connects TRBV5-1 to TRBJ1-5; D perhaps matches TRBD1 (6 bases). CDR1 is SGHRS, CDR2 YFSETQ, per germline. Trimming pared 1 base from V and 0 bases from J, leaving 8 bases between. The CDR3 loop spans 15 amino acids. The CDR3 loop reads CASSLTGSSNQPQHF. The DNA for the CDR3 is TGCGCCAGCAGCTTGACAGGGAGTAGCAATCAGCCCCAGCATTTT.

The chain has TRBV4-2 and TRBJ2-1; 11 positions match TRBD2. The germline gives CDR1 LGHNA, CDR2 YNFKEQ. This CDR3 is 17 amino acids long. The ends lost 2 bases at V and 9 bases at J; junction bases unmatched: 12. CDR3 in amino acids: CASSQPSRVAGGSEQFF. DNA for the CDR3: TGTGCCAGCAGCCAACCCTCCCGGGTAGCGGGGGGGAGTGAGCAGTTCTTC.

This clonotype was counted only a few times. The rearrangement joins TRBV6-2 or TRBV6-3 to TRBJ2-2; D gene uncertain. The CDR3 runs to 15 residues. Trimming removed 2 bases at V and 1 base at J, with 8 bases between. The germline CDR1 and CDR2 sequences are MNHEY and SVGEGT. The CDR3 DNA reads as TGTGCCAGCAGTTACAGTATGGGGAACACCGGGGAGCTGTTTTTT. This encodes CASSYSMGNTGELFF.

This clonotype showed up many times. CDR3 nucleotides: TGTGCCAGCAGTGAAACTAGCGCGAGCACAGATACGCAGTATTTT. It encodes CASSETSASTDTQYF. V and J are TRBV6-1 and TRBJ2-3; 7 bases fit TRBD2. CDR1 and CDR2 (germline): MNHNS, SASEGT. The CDR3 has 15 amino acids. Trimming took 2 bases from V and 0 from J; bases not matched to a gene: 2.

In its sample, this clonotype was seen many times. The CDR3 loop is CSASAGAYEQYF. CDR3 DNA sequence: TGCAGTGCTAGTGCGGGAGCCTACGAGCAGTACTTC. The chain carries TRBV20-1 and TRBJ2-7; 7 bases align to TRBD2. Germline V CDR1 and CDR2: DFQATT, SNEGSKA (reference sequence). The junction had 1 base not matched to a gene; V was cut back by 3 bases and J by 2 bases. CDR3 length: 12 amino acids.

This clonotype was seen more than once but under ten times. V is TRBV4-1 and J is TRBJ2-3; tentatively, D is TRBD1 or TRBD2 (5 bases each). CDR1 MGHRA and CDR2 YSYEKL come from the germline V gene. CDR3 length equals 16 residues. V lost 6 bases and J lost 1, with 17 bases in between. The CDR3 nucleotides read TGCGCCAGCAGATTCGGGACCCGATCTGGCACAGATACGCAGTATTTT. This encodes CASRFGTRSGTDTQYF.